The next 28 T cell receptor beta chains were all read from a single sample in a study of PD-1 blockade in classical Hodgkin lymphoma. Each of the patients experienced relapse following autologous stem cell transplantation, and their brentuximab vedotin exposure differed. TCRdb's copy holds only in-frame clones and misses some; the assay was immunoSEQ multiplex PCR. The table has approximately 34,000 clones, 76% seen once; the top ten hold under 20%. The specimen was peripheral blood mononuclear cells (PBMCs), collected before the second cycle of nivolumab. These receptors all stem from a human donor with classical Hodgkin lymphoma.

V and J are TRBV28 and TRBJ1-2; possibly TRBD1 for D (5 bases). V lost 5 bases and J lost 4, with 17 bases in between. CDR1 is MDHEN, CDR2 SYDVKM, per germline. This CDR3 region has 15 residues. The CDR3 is CASSPPGAVPYGYTF. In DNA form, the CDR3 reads TGTGCCAGCAGTCCACCCGGGGCCGTCCCCTATGGCTACACCTTC.

The DNA of the CDR3 is TGTGCCACCAGCAGAGATGGGGTCGGCTACACCTTC. Translated: CATSRDGVGYTF. The chain is built from TRBV15 and TRBJ1-2; no definite D call. Germline-derived CDR1 and CDR2 are LNHNV and YYDKDF (reference sequence). CDR3 length: 12 amino acids. The V and J ends lost 0 bases and 8 bases respectively, with 7 bases between them.

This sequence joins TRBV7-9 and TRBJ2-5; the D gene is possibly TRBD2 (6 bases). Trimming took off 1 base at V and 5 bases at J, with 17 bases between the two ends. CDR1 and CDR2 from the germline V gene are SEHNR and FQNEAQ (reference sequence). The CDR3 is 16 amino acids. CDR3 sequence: CASSLGLPLGGETQYF. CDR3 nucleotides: TGTGCCAGCAGCTTAGGTTTACCGCTAGGAGGGGAGACCCAGTACTTC. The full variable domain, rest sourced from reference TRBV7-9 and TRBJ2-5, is DTGVSQNPRHKITKRGQNVTFRCDPISEHNRLYWYRQTLGQGPEFLTYFQNEAQLEKSRLLSDRFSAERPKGSFSTLEIQRTEQGDSAMYLCASSLGLPLGGETQYFGPGTRLLVL.

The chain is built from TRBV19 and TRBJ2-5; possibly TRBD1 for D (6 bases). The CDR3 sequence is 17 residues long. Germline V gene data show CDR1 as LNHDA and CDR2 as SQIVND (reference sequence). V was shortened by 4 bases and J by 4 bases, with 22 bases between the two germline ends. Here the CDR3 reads CASSRMGQGNLGETQYF. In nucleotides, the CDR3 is TGTGCCAGTAGTAGGATGGGGCAGGGGAACCTTGGAGAGACCCAGTACTTC.

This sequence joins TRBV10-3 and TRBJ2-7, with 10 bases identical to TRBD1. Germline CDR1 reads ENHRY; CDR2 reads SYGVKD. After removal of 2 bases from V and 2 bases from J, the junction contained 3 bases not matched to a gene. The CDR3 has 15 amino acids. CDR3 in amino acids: CAISEPTGGTYEQYF. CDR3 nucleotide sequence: TGTGCCATCAGTGAGCCGACAGGGGGCACCTACGAGCAGTACTTC.

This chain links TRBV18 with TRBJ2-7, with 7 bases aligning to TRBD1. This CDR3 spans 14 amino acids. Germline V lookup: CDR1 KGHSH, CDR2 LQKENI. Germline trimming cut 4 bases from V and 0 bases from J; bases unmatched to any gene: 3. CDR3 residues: CASSLGTASYEQYF. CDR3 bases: TGTGCCAGCTCACTCGGGACAGCCTCCTACGAGCAGTACTTC.

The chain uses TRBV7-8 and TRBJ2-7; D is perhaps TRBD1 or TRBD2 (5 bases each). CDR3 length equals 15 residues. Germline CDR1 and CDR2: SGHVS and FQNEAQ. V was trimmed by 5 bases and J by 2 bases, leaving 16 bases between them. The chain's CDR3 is CASSPRGRIPYEQYF. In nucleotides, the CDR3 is TGTGCCAGCAGCCCAAGGGGACGGATCCCCTACGAGCAGTACTTC.

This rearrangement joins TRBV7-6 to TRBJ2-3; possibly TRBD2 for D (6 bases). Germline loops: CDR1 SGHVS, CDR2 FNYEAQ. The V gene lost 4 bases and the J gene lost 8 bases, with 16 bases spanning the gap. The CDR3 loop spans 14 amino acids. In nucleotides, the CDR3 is TGTGCCAGCAGCTCGTTAGCGCTCGGGGGTACGCAGTATTTT. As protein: CASSSLALGGTQYF. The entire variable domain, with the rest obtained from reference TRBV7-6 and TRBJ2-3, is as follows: GAGVSQSPRYKVTKRGQDVALRCDPISGHVSLYWYRQALGQGPEFLTYFNYEAQQDKSGLPNDRFSAERPEGSISTLTIQRTEQRDSAMYRCASSSLALGGTQYFGPGTRLTVL.

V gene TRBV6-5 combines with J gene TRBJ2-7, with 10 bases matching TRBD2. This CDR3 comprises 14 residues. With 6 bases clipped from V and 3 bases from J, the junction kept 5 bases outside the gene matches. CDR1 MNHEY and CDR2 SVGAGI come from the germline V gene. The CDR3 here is CASRTLAGRYEQYF. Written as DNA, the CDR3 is TGTGCCAGCAGGACACTAGCGGGGCGCTACGAGCAGTACTTC.

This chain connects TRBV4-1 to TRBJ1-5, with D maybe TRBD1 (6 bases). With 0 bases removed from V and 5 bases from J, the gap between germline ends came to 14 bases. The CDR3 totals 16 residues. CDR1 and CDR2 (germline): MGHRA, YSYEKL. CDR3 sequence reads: CASSQDRRGAYQPQHF. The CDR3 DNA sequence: TGCGCCAGCAGCCAAGATAGACGGGGGGCCTATCAGCCCCAGCATTTT.

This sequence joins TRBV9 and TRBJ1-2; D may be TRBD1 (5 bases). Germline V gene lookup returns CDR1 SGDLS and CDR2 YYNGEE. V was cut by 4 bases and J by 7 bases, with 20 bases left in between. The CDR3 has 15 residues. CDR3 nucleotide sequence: TGTGCCAGCAGCATAACAAACCAGGAAGACAGTGGCTACACCTTC. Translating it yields CASSITNQEDSGYTF. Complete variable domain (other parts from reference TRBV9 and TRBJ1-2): DSGVTQTPKHLITATGQRVTLRCSPRSGDLSVYWYQQSLDQGLQFLIQYYNGEERAKGNILERFSAQQFPDLHSELNLSSLELGDSALYFCASSITNQEDSGYTFGSGTRLTVV.

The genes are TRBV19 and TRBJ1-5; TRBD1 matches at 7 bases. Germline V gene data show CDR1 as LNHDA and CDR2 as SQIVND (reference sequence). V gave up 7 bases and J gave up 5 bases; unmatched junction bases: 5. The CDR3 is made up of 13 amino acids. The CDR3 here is CASNQGVYQPQHF. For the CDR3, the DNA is TGTGCCAGTAACCAGGGGGTTTATCAGCCCCAGCATTTT.

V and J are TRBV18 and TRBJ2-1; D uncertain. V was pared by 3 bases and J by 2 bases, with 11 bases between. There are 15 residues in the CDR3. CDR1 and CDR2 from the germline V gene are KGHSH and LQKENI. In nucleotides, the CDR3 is TGTGCCAGCTCACCGATAGATCCCCCCTACAATGAGCAGTTCTTC. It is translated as CASSPIDPPYNEQFF.

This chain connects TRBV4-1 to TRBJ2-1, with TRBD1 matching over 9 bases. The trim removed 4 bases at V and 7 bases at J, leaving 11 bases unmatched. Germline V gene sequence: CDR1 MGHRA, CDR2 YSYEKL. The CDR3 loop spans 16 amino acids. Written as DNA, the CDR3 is TGCGCCAGCAGCCTGAGGGGGGGGACAGGGAAGAATGAGCAGTTCTTC. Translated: CASSLRGGTGKNEQFF.

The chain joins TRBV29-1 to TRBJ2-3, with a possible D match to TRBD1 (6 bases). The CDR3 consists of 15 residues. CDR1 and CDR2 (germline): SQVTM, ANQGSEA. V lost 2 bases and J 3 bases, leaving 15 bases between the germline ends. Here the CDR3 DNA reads TGCAGCGTTGAACCGGACAGAGCAGCAACAGATACGCAGTATTTT. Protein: CSVEPDRAATDTQYF.

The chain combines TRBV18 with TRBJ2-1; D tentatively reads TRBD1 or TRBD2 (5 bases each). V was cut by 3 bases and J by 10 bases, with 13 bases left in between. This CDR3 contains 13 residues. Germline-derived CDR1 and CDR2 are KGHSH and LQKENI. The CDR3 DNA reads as TGTGCCAGCTCACCTGGGACCGCCAGAGAGCAGTTCTTC. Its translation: CASSPGTAREQFF.

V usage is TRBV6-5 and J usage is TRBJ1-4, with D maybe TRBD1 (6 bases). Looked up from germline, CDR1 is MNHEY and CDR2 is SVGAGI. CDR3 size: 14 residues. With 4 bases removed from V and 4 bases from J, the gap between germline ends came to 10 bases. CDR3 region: CASSWDTNNEKLFF. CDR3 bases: TGTGCCAGCAGTTGGGACACCAATAATGAAAAACTGTTTTTT.

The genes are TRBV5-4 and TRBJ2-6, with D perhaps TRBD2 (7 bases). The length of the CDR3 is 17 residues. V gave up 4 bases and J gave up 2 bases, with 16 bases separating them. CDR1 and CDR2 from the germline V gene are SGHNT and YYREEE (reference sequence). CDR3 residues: CASSILGGAPGANVLTF. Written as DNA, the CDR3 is TGTGCCAGCAGCATTCTGGGGGGGGCGCCTGGGGCCAACGTCCTGACTTTC.

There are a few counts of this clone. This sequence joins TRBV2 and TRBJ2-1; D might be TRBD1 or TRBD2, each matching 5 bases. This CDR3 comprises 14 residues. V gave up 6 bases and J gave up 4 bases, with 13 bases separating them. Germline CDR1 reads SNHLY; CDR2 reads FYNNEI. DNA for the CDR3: TGTGCCAGCAGGACCGGGACGGTGTACAATGAGCAGTTCTTC. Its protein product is CASRTGTVYNEQFF. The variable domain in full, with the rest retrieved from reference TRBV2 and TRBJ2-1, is EPEVTQTPSHQVTQMGQEVILRCVPISNHLYFYWYRQILGQKVEFLVSFYNNEISEKSEIFDDQFSVERPDGSNFTLKIRSTKLEDSAMYFCASRTGTVYNEQFFGPGTRLTVL.

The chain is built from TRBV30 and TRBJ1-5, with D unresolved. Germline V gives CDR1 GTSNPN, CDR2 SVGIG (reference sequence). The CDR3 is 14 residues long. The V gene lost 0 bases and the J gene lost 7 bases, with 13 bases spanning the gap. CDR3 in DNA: TGTGCCTGGAGTGTAAAGGGAGCGAGACAGCCCCAGCATTTT. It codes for CAWSVKGARQPQHF.

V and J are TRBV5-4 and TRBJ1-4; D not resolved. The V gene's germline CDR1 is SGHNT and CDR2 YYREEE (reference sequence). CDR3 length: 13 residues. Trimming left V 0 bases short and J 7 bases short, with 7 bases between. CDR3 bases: TGTGCCAGCAGCTTGGACAGAAGTGAAAAACTGTTTTTT. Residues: CASSLDRSEKLFF.

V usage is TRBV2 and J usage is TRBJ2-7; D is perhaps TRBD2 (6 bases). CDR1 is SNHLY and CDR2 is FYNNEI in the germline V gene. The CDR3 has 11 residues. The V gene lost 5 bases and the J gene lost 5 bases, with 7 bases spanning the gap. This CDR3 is CASSRTNEQYF. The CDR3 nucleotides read TGTGCCAGCAGTCGGACTAACGAGCAGTACTTC.

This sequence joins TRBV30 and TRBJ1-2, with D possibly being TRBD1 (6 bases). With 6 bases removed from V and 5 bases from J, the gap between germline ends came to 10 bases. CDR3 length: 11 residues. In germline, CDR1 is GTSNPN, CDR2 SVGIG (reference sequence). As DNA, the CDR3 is TGTGCCTGCCCGAGGGGGTATGGCTACACCTTC. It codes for CACPRGYGYTF. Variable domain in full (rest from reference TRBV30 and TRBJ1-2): SQTIHQWPATLVQPVGSPLSLECTVEGTSNPNLYWYRQAAGRGLQLLFYSVGIGQISSEVPQNLSASRPQDRQFILSSKKLLLSDSGFYLCACPRGYGYTFGSGTRLTVV.

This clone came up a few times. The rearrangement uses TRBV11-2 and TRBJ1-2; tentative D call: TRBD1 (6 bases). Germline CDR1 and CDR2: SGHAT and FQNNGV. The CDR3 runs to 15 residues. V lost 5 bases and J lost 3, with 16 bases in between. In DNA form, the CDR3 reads TGTGCCAGCAGCCCGTTATGGGCAGGGGACTATGGCTACACCTTC. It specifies CASSPLWAGDYGYTF.

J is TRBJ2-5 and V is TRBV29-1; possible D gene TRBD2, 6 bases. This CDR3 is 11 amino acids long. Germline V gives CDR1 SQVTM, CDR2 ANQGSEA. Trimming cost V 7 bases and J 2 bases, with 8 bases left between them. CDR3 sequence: CSGGTQETQYF. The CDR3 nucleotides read TGCAGCGGAGGGACTCAAGAGACCCAGTACTTC.

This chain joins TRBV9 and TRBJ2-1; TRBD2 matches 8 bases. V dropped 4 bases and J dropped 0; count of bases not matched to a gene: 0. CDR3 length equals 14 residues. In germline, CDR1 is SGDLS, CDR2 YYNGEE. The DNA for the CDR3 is TGTGCCAGCAGCCGGGGGGGCTCCTACAATGAGCAGTTCTTC. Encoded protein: CASSRGGSYNEQFF.

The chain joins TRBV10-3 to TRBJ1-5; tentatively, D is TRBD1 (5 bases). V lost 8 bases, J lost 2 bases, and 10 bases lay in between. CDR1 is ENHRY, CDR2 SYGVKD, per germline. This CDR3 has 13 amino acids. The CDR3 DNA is TGTGCCATCGATCGACAGCGCAATCAGCCCCAGCATTTT. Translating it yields CAIDRQRNQPQHF.

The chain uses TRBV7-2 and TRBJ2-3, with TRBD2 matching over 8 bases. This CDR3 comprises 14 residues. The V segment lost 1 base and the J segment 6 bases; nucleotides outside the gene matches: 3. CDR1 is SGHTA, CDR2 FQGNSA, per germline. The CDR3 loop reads CASSLVGGDDTQYF. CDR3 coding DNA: TGTGCCAGCAGCTTAGTCGGGGGGGATGATACGCAGTATTTT.